Listed below are T cell receptor beta chains from one sample, sequenced in a study of Ad26.COV2.S vaccination and SARS-CoV-2 variants. Assay: immunoSEQ multiplex PCR; the TCRdb copy retains only in-frame clones and omits some. The profile shows 300,000 to 350,000 clones, 90% of them singletons. Sample: peripheral blood, taken in a trial of Ad26.COV2.S vaccine versus placebo. Source of these receptors: a person aged 18-60 years who received the Ad26.COV2.S COVID-19 vaccine or a placebo. Each CDR3 is given with its conserved first and last residue. The D gene is left open where the match is weak. Clone sizes are given selectively: once, few, many, or a class where the clone is expanded.

clone size	V gene	J gene	D gene	CDR3 DNA	CDR3 protein
.	TRBV11-3	TRBJ2-7	.	TGTGCCAGCAGCTCTCTGGGGGGACTGGACGAGCAGTACTTC	CASSSLGGLDEQYF
.	TRBV6-2/TRBV6-3	TRBJ1-2	.	TGTGCCAGCAGTTACGCCGGACCTAGTTATGGCTACACCTTC	CASSYAGPSYGYTF
.	TRBV2	TRBJ1-2	.	TGTGCCAGCAGCCTCCAGTCGGACCCCAACACCTTC	CASSLQSDPNTF
.	TRBV2	TRBJ1-2	.	TGTGCCAGCAGTGAAGCGCCAGGAAACTATGGCTACACCTTC	CASSEAPGNYGYTF
.	TRBV9	TRBJ2-3	.	TGTGCCAGCAGCCCTAACGATAATAGGGTCACAGATACGCAGTATTTT	CASSPNDNRVTDTQYF
.	TRBV5-4	TRBJ2-3	.	TGTGCCAGCAGCGGGGGCCACGGGCCGGCGGGAATTAGGGATACGCAGTATTTT	CASSGGHGPAGIRDTQYF
.	TRBV28	TRBJ1-2	TRBD1	TGTGCCACCACACCATGGCCGAGCAGGGGGCGGGGCTACACCTTC	CATTPWPSRGRGYTF
.	TRBV5-7	TRBJ2-2	.	TGTGCCAGCAGCCCCGATCGGGGGAAACGAGACACCGGGGAGCTGTTTTTT	CASSPDRGKRDTGELFF
.	TRBV27	TRBJ2-5	TRBD2	TGTGCCAGCAGTTTATTAGCGGGGAGTCAAGAGACCCAGTACTTC	CASSLLAGSQETQYF
.	TRBV6-5	TRBJ2-5	.	TGTGCCAGCAGTTATGGTGGTAAAGAGACCCAGTACTTC	CASSYGGKETQYF
.	TRBV4-1	TRBJ1-1	.	TGCGCCAGCAGCCAAGATAAATACAGGACAGACACTGAAGCTTTCTTT	CASSQDKYRTDTEAFF
.	TRBV3-1/TRBV3-2	TRBJ1-3	.	TGTGCCAGCCTAGACTCTGGAAACACCATATATTTT	CASLDSGNTIYF
.	TRBV18	TRBJ1-1	.	TGTGCCAGCTCACAAACCGGGCTCCAAGCTTTCTTT	CASSQTGLQAFF
.	TRBV6-2/TRBV6-3	TRBJ2-7	.	TGTGCCAGCAGCTTCAACCCGGGGACATTCTCCTCCGAGCAGTACTTC	CASSFNPGTFSSEQYF
.	TRBV13	TRBJ2-5	.	TGTGCCAGCAGCTTTCCGGTCGAAGAGACCCAGTACTTC	CASSFPVEETQYF
.	TRBV2	TRBJ1-3	.	TGTGCCAGCAGCGCAGGGTTGGTTTACACCATATATTTT	CASSAGLVYTIYF
.	TRBV6-2/TRBV6-3	TRBJ1-1	.	TGTGCCAGCAGTTACTCGTACCACGCCCCCACAGTTGACACTGAAGCTTTCTTT	CASSYSYHAPTVDTEAFF
.	TRBV6-5	TRBJ1-6	TRBD1	TGTGCCAGCAGTTACTCGACAGGGGGCGCTTCATCACCCCTCCACTTT	CASSYSTGGASSPLHF
.	TRBV7-8	TRBJ1-1	.	TGTGCCAGCAGCTTAGTTGGCAGCCTAATGAACACTGAAGCTTTCTTT	CASSLVGSLMNTEAFF
.	TRBV11-2	TRBJ2-3	.	TGTGCCAGCAGCTTGGGCGGCACAGATACGCAGTATTTT	CASSLGGTDTQYF
.	TRBV19	TRBJ1-1	.	TGTGCCAGTAGGGTACAGGGAAGCTCTGAAGCTTTCTTT	CASRVQGSSEAFF
.	TRBV27	TRBJ2-1	TRBD2	TGTGCCAGCAGTCCCCTGTTATTAGCGGGAGAGTTTCACAATGAGCAGTTCTTC	CASSPLLLAGEFHNEQFF
.	TRBV29-1	TRBJ1-4	.	TGCAGCGTCCGGACCCACTCGTCAGAAAAACTGTTTTTT	CSVRTHSSEKLFF
once	TRBV3-1/TRBV3-2	TRBJ1-5	.	TGTGCCAGCAGCCGCGAGCGCAATCAGCCCCAGCATTTT	CASSRERNQPQHF
.	TRBV5-1	TRBJ2-6	.	TGCGCCAGCAGCTTGGTTGGGCCTGGGGCCAACGTCCTGACTTTC	CASSLVGPGANVLTF
.	TRBV11-2	TRBJ2-1	TRBD2	TGTGCCAGCAGGGGAGGGGCCTACAATGAGCAGTTCTTC	CASRGGAYNEQFF
once	TRBV3-1/TRBV3-2	TRBJ2-7	.	TGTGCCAGCAGCCAAGGAGATGCCACCTACGAGCAGTACTTC	CASSQGDATYEQYF
.	TRBV3-1/TRBV3-2	TRBJ1-2	.	TGTGCCAGCAGCCTTCGGGACCCCTCTAGCTATGGCTACACCTTC	CASSLRDPSSYGYTF
once	TRBV7-9	TRBJ1-3	.	TGTGCCAGCAGCTCGGACAGTTTCTCTGGAAACACCATATATTTT	CASSSDSFSGNTIYF
.	TRBV3-1/TRBV3-2	TRBJ1-4	TRBD1	TGTGCCAGCAGCACCGACAGGGTAGGGGGGTCTAATGAAAAACTGTTTTTT	CASSTDRVGGSNEKLFF
.	TRBV7-9	TRBJ2-5	TRBD2	TGTGCCAGCAGCTCCAGTCCGGGACTAGTAGGCGAGACCCAGTACTTC	CASSSSPGLVGETQYF
.	TRBV19	TRBJ1-5	.	TGTGCCAGCGACCGCCTTGGGGGGGCCCTAGTCAATCAGCCCCAGCATTTT	CASDRLGGALVNQPQHF
.	TRBV28	TRBJ1-1	TRBD1	TGTGCCAGCAGCAGGGGGCCGGGTACTGAAGCTTTCTTT	CASSRGPGTEAFF
.	TRBV7-2	TRBJ2-7	.	TGTGCCAGCAGCTTAGATCCCTACGAGCAGTACTTC	CASSLDPYEQYF
.	TRBV11-2	TRBJ2-7	.	TGTGCCAGCAGCTCGTGGGACAACTCCTACGAGCAGTACTTC	CASSSWDNSYEQYF
.	TRBV20-1	TRBJ2-2	.	TGCAGTGCTAGTCCCCAGGGGCTGACCGGGGAGCTGTTTTTT	CSASPQGLTGELFF
once	TRBV9	TRBJ2-1	TRBD2	TGTGCCAGCAGCTCGCGGACTAGCGAAATTAGGAATGAGCAGTTCTTC	CASSSRTSEIRNEQFF
.	TRBV5-4	TRBJ1-1	.	TGTGCCAGCAGCGGAGGAGGACCCATGAACACTGAAGCTTTCTTT	CASSGGGPMNTEAFF
.	TRBV4-3	TRBJ1-2	.	TGCGCCAGCAGCCAAGATCAAGGGGCGGTTAAGGGCTACACCTTC	CASSQDQGAVKGYTF
.	TRBV7-9	TRBJ2-2	TRBD1	TGTGCCAGCCGCCCGGGACAGGGGGCTGGAGGGGAGCTGTTTTTT	CASRPGQGAGGELFF
.	TRBV9	TRBJ2-1	TRBD2	TGTGCCAGCAGCCCCAGCGGGGTCAACAATGAGCAGTTCTTC	CASSPSGVNNEQFF
.	TRBV4-1	TRBJ1-5	.	TGCGCCAGCAGCCACATACAGACAGATCAGCCCCAGCATTTT	CASSHIQTDQPQHF
.	TRBV14	TRBJ2-1	TRBD2	TGTGCCAGCAGCCGGCTAGCGGGAGTGGCCTACAATGAGCAGTTCTTC	CASSRLAGVAYNEQFF
once	TRBV3-1/TRBV3-2	TRBJ2-7	.	TGTGCCAGCAGCCAAGCCCTATGGGACACTACCTCCCCCGAGCAGTACTTC	CASSQALWDTTSPEQYF
.	TRBV12-3/TRBV12-4	TRBJ2-5	.	TGTGCCAGCAGCTCGATTGTGAAGACCCAGTACTTC	CASSSIVKTQYF
.	TRBV3-1/TRBV3-2	TRBJ2-3	TRBD2	TGTGCCAGCAGCCAAGATTTCGGGGAGGGCCCAGATACGCAGTATTTT	CASSQDFGEGPDTQYF